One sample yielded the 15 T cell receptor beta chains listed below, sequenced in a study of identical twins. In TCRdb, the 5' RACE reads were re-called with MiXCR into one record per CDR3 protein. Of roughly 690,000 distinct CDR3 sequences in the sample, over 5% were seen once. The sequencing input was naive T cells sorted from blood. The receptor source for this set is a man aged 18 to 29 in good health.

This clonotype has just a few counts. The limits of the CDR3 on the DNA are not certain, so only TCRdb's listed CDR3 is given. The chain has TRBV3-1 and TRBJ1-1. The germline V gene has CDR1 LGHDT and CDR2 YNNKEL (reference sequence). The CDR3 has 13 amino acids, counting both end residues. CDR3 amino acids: CASSPVVGGGTFF.

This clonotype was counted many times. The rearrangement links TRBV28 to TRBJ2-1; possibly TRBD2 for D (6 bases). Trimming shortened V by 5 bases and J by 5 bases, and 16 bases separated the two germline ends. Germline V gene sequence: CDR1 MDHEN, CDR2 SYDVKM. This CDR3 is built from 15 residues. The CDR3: CASSEPLRENNEQFF. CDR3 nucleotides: TGTGCCAGCAGTGAACCCTTGCGGGAAAACAATGAGCAGTTCTTC.

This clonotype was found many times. The CDR3 sequence is CASSLGRWAQETQYF. In nucleotides, the CDR3 is TGTGCCAGCAGTTTGGGGAGGTGGGCCCAAGAGACCCAGTACTTC. The chain has TRBV12-3 or TRBV12-4 and TRBJ2-5; perhaps TRBD2 as D (6 bases). Deletions cut 3 bases from V and 1 base from J, with 12 bases between. The length of the CDR3 is 15 residues.

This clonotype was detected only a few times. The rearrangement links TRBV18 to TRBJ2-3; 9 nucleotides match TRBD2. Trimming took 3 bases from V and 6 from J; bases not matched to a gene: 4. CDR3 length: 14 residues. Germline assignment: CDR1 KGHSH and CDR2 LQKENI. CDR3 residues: CASSPGTSSDTQYF. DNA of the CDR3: TGTGCCAGCTCACCCGGGACTAGCTCTGATACGCAGTATTTT.

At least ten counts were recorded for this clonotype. CDR3 nucleotide sequence: TGCAGCGTTGGGGGACGACTAGTAGTCAATGAGCAGTTCTTC. Protein: CSVGGRLVVNEQFF. The genes are TRBV29-1 and TRBJ2-1, with D tentatively TRBD2 (6 bases). The CDR3 covers 14 residues. CDR1 SQVTM and CDR2 ANQGSEA come from the germline V gene. Between the trimmed V and J ends, which lost 4 bases and 6 bases, there was a span of 16 bases.

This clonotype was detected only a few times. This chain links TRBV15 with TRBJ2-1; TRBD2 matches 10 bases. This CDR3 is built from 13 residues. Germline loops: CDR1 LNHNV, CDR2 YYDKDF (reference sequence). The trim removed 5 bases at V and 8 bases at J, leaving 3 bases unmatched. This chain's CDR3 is CATSLGTSDEQFF. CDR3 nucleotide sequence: TGTGCCACCAGCCTGGGGACTAGCGATGAGCAGTTCTTC.

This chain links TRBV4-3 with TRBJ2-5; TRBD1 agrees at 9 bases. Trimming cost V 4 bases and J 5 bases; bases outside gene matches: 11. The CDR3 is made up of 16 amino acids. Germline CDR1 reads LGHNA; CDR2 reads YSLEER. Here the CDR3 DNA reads TGCGCCAGCAGCCCATACCGGGACAGGGCCTGGGAGACCCAGTACTTC. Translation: CASSPYRDRAWETQYF.

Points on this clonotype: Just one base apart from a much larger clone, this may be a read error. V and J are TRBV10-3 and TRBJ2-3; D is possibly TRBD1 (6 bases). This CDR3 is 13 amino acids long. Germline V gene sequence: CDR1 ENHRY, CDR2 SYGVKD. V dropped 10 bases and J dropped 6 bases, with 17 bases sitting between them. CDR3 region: CATRGVGDDTQYF. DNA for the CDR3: TGTGCCACCAGGGGCGTTGGTGACGATACGCAGTATTTT.

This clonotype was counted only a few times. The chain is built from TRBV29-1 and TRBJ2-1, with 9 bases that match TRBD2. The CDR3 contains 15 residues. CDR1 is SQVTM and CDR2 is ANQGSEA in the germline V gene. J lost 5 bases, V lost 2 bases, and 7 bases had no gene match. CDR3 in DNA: TGCAGCGTTGAAAATAGACTAGCGGAGAACAATGAGCAGTTCTTC. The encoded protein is CSVENRLAENNEQFF.

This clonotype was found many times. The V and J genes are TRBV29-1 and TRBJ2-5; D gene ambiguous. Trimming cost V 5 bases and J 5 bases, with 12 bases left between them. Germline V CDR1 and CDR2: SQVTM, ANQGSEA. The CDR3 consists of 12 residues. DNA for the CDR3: TGCAGCGTTATAAAATTAGGGGAGACCCAGTACTTC. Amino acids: CSVIKLGETQYF.

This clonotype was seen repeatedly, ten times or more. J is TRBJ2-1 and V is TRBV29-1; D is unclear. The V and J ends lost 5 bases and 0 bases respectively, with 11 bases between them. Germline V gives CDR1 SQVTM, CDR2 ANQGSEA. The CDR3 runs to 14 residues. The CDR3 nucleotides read TGCAGCGTTCTGGGCCCTAGCTCCTACAATGAGCAGTTCTTC. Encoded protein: CSVLGPSSYNEQFF.

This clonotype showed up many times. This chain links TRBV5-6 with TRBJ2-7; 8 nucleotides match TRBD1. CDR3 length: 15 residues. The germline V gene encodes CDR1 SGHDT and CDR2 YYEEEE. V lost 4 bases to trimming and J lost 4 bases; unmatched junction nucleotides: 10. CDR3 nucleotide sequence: TGTGCCAGCAGCCTGGCGGGACAGGTTACGTACGAGCAGTACTTC. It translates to CASSLAGQVTYEQYF.

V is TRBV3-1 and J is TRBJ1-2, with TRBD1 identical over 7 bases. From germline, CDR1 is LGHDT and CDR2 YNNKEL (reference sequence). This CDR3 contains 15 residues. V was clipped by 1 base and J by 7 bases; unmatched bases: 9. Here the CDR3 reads CASSQVGGGASGYTF. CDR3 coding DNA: TGTGCCAGCAGCCAAGTCGGAGGGGGCGCTTCTGGCTACACCTTC.

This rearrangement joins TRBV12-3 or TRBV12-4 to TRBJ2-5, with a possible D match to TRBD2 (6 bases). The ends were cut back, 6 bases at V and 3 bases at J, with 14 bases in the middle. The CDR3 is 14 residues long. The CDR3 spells CASRTAGSKETQYF. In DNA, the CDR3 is TGTGCCAGCAGAACCGCCGGGAGTAAAGAGACCCAGTACTTC.

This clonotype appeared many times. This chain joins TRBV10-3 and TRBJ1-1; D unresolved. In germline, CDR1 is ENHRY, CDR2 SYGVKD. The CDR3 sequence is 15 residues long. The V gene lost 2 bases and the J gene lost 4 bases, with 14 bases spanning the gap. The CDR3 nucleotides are TGTGCCATCAGTGAGGGTGGTACTGTAGGCACTGAAGCTTTCTTT. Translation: CAISEGGTVGTEAFF.